The entry below describes one T cell receptor beta chain. Trimming took 8 bases from V and 5 from J, leaving 27 bases between them. The CDR3 loop spans 18 amino acids. The V gene's germline CDR1 is KGHDR and CDR2 SFDVKD. Seattle's cohort entered during active infection and was followed longitudinally. The source of the sample is a study of blood T cell repertoires in COVID-19. Whole-study context: Donors in the United States, Italy and Spain gave samples during acute or convalescent COVID-19. T cells, B-cell-depleted T cells, or PBMCs supplied cDNA or gDNA.

Under the authors' procedure: Reference gene primers were amplified, and this amplification served to estimate nucleated cell counts. TCRdb's table, derived via immunoSEQ multiplex PCR, lists solely in-frame clones and lacks some. The V and J calls and the clone size are those of that table, but D and trimming were determined from the DNA. Of 200,000 to 300,000 clones listed, about 91% are singletons. The V call is TRBV24-1, the J call TRBJ2-1; the D is unclear. The TCR sequence derives from a woman aged 25 to 39 with COVID-19, enrolled during active disease. The sample was peripheral blood. The CDR3 DNA is TGTGCCACCATCCGATCGACGGCAGGTGTGTTCCATAACAATGAGCAGTTCTTC. It yields the protein CATIRSTAGVFHNNEQFF.